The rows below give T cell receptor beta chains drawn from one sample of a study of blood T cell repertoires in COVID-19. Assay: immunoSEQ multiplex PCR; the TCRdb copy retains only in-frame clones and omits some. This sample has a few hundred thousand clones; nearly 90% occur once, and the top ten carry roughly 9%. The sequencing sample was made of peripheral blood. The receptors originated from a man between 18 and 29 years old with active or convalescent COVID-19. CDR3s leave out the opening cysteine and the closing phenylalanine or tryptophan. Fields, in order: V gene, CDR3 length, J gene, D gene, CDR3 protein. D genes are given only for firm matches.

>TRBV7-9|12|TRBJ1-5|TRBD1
ASSFGQVAQPQH
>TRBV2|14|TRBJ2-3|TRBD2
ASSEGRAGGANTQY
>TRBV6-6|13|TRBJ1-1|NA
ASSYKWTVNTEAF
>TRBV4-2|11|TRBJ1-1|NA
ASSQEQGTEAF
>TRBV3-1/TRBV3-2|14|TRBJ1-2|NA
ASSQAPWGRNYGYT
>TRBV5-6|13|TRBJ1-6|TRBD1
ASSLGTGSNSPLH
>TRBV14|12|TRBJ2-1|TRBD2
ASSQVRREHEQF
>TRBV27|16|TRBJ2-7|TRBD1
ASSLRETTGGTIYEQY
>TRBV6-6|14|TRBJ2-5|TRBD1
ASSYRDRPQLETQY
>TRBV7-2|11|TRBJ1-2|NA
ASSSYVRDSYT
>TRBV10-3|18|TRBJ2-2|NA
AISDLGGERTVTNTGELF
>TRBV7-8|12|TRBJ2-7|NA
ASSLGQAAYEQY
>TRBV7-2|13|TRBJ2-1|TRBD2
ASSPGLAGENEQF
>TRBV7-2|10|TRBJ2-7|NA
ASSLDISEQY
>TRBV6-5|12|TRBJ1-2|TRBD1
ASRAQDRNYGYT
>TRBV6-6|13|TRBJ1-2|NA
ASHSSDTPGAGYT
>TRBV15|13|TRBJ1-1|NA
ATSRAVGANTEAF
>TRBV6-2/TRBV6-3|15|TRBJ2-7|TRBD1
ASSYSAFAGGSYEQY
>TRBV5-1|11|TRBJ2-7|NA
ASSLEQPYEQY
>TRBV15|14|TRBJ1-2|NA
ATSRDYAVDNYGYT
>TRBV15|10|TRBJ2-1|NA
ATSRDSGEQF
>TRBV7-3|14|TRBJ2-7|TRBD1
ASSPRDRGESYEQY
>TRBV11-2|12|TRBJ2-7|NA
ASSFVTKTHEQY
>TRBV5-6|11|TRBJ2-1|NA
ASSSGTYNEQF
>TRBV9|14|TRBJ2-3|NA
ASSVVGGQGSDTQY
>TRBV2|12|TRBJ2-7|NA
ASSGTSTVYEQY
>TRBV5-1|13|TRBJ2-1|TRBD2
ASSFSGGGYNEQF
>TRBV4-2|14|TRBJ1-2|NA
ASSQDVWAGNYGYT
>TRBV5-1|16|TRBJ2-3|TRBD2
ASSLGVTSGDPTDTQY
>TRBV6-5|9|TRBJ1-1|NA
ASIGHTEAF
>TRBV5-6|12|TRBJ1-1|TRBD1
ASSFPTGDTEAF
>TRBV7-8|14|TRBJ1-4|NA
ASSSVGHTTNEKLF
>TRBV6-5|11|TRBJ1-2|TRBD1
ASSYDRAGGYT
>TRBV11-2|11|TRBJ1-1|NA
ASSLKGGTEAF
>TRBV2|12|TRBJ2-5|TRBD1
ASSTPGGQETQY
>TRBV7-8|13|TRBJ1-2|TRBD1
ASSARTGTNYGYT
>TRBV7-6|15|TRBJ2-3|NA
ASSLRPAPSQADTQY
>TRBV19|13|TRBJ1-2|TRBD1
ASSVGDRANYGYT
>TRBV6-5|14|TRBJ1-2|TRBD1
ASSYSRTGDLHGYT
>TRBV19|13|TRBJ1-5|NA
ASSLRDGGDQPQH
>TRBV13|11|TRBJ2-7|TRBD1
ASSGQGTYEQY
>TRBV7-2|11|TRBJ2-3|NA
ASRNNGADTQY
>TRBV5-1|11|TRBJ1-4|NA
ASSLQGSEKLF
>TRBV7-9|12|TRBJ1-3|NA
ASSPDNSGNTIY
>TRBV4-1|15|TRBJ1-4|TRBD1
ASSQVDAGTGNEKLF
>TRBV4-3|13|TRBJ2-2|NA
ASRVGHVNTGELF
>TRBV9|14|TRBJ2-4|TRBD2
ASSHPVGLAENIQY
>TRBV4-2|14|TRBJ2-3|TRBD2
ASSNQVAGSTDTQY
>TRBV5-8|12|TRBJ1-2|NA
ASSDYPGVDGYT
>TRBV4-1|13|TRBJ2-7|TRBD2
ASSQGQRGSYEQY
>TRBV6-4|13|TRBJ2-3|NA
ASSEGAQGTDTQY
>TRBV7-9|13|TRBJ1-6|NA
ASSPGTPYNSPLH
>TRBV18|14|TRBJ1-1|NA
ASSVTGSGENTEAF
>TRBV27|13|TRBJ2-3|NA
ASSWEGGVSDTQY
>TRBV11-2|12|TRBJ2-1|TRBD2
AIGTSGSYNEQF